Below are 32 T cell receptor beta chains sequenced from a single sample in a study of blood T cell repertoires in COVID-19. Clones were read by immunoSEQ multiplex PCR, and TCRdb kept only the in-frame ones, dropping some. Of 200,000 or so clones listed, roughly nine tenths are singletons. The sample consisted of peripheral blood. These receptors all stem from a man aged 40-49 years with active or convalescent COVID-19.

This chain links TRBV24-1 with TRBJ2-7, with TRBD1 matching 7 bases. Trimming at V came to 2 bases and at J to 9 bases, leaving 9 bases not matched to a gene. CDR1 and CDR2 from the germline V gene are KGHDR and SFDVKD. This CDR3 has 14 residues. CDR3 in DNA: TGTGCCACCAGTGATTCCGGGACAGCTTGGCCGCAGTACTTC. It specifies CATSDSGTAWPQYF.

V usage is TRBV25-1 and J usage is TRBJ1-1, with D possibly being TRBD1 (5 bases). V was pared by 2 bases and J by 5 bases, with 12 bases between. Germline V gene data show CDR1 as MGHDK and CDR2 as SYGVNS. There are 14 residues in the CDR3. CDR3 in DNA: TGTGCCAGCAGTGAACTTCGGGGGGGGACTGAAGCTTTCTTT. It codes for CASSELRGGTEAFF.

The V and J genes are TRBV7-9 and TRBJ2-2; no firm D call. V gave up 1 base and J gave up 6 bases, with 6 bases separating them. Per the germline V gene, CDR1 is SEHNR and CDR2 is FQNEAQ (reference sequence). The CDR3 sequence is 13 residues long. CDR3: CASSLDLAGELFF. The DNA of the CDR3 is TGTGCCAGCAGCTTAGACTTGGCCGGGGAGCTGTTTTTT.

This clone showed up just once. This rearrangement joins TRBV7-9 to TRBJ2-2; 7 bases align to TRBD1. Germline V gives CDR1 SEHNR, CDR2 FQNEAQ (reference sequence). CDR3 length: 14 residues. The J segment lost 5 bases and the V segment lost 5 bases, leaving 5 bases of the junction unmatched. CDR3 nucleotides: TGTGCCAGCAGCACCGGGACAGCAACCGGGGAGCTGTTTTTT. The encoded protein is CASSTGTATGELFF.

The chain recombines TRBV6-5 with TRBJ1-5, with TRBD1 as a possible D gene (5 bases). CDR1 is MNHEY, CDR2 SVGAGI, per germline. The CDR3 totals 14 residues. Deletions cut 7 bases from V and 3 bases from J, with 13 bases between. Here the CDR3 DNA reads TGTGCCAGCAACAAACAGGCGCCCAATCAGCCCCAGCATTTT. This gives the protein CASNKQAPNQPQHF.

The rearrangement joins TRBV6-1 to TRBJ1-3; D is ambiguous. The CDR3 is made up of 13 amino acids. V dropped 4 bases and J dropped 0 bases, with 4 bases sitting between them. Germline assignment: CDR1 MNHNS and CDR2 SASEGT. CDR3 region: CASSALSGNTIYF. The CDR3 bases are TGTGCCAGCAGTGCACTCTCTGGAAACACCATATATTTT.

V gene TRBV7-9 combines with J gene TRBJ2-7; 10 bases line up with TRBD1. The CDR3 length is 17 residues. The germline V gene encodes CDR1 SEHNR and CDR2 FQNEAQ (reference sequence). V dropped 5 bases and J dropped 1; count of bases not matched to a gene: 11. CDR3 nucleotide sequence: TGTGCCAGCAGCGGACCCGGGACAGGGGCAAGTTCCTACGAGCAGTACTTC. The encoded protein is CASSGPGTGASSYEQYF.

The rearrangement links TRBV28 to TRBJ2-3; D is uncertain. Trimming removed 1 base at V and 2 bases at J, with 10 bases between. The V gene's germline CDR1 is MDHEN and CDR2 SYDVKM. This CDR3 contains 15 residues. The CDR3 sequence is CASSLSGPPTDTQYF. CDR3 sequence (DNA): TGTGCCAGCAGTTTATCAGGTCCTCCCACAGATACGCAGTATTTT.

V usage is TRBV2 and J usage is TRBJ1-1; D is unresolved. V dropped 4 bases and J dropped 3 bases, with 12 bases sitting between them. Germline V gene sequence: CDR1 SNHLY, CDR2 FYNNEI. CDR3 length: 14 residues. The CDR3 coding sequence is TGTGCCAGCAGTGGGCCCGGGCGGGACACTGAAGCTTTCTTT. It is translated as CASSGPGRDTEAFF.

This clone was counted only a few times. This sample includes further DNA sequences coding for the same CDR3. The chain links TRBV6-4 to TRBJ2-1; 9 positions agree with TRBD2. This CDR3 spans 15 amino acids. Trimming removed 3 bases from V and 0 bases from J; junction bases left unmatched: 0. Germline CDR1 MRHNA, CDR2 SNTAGT. CDR3 sequence reads: CASSETSGSYNEQFF. The CDR3 nucleotides are TGTGCCAGCAGTGAGACTAGCGGCTCCTACAATGAGCAGTTCTTC.

The chain is built from TRBV3-1 (or the pseudogene TRBV3-2) and TRBJ2-5; 9 nucleotides match TRBD2. In germline, CDR1 is LGHDT, CDR2 YNNKEL (reference sequence). Losses at the gene ends were 1 base for V and 3 bases for J; bases not matched to a gene: 6. This CDR3 is built from 16 residues. The CDR3 DNA is TGTGCCAGCAGCCAAGGACTAGCGGCATCTAAAGAGACCCAGTACTTC. Translated, it gives CASSQGLAASKETQYF.

The chain uses TRBV4-1 and TRBJ2-5; D uncertain. V was cut by 1 base and J by 1 base, with 7 bases left in between. CDR1 and CDR2 (germline): MGHRA, YSYEKL. This CDR3 contains 14 residues. CDR3 amino acids: CASSQVRSQETQYF. For the CDR3, the DNA is TGCGCCAGCAGCCAAGTGCGATCCCAAGAGACCCAGTACTTC.

This clone was detected only once. The V call is TRBV27, the J call TRBJ2-7; D is perhaps TRBD2 (6 bases). V was shortened by 3 bases and J by 2 bases, with 11 bases between the two germline ends. This CDR3 contains 14 residues. Germline CDR1 MNHEY, CDR2 SMNVEV (reference sequence). CDR3 nucleotides: TGTGCCAGCAGTTTCCGGGGGAGTACCTACGAGCAGTACTTC. This encodes CASSFRGSTYEQYF.

The chain joins TRBV20-1 to TRBJ2-7; maybe TRBD1 (5 bases). The CDR3 has 12 amino acids. The ends were cut back, 3 bases at V and 6 bases at J, with 12 bases in the middle. Germline CDR1 is DFQATT and CDR2 is SNEGSKA (reference sequence). CDR3 in DNA: TGCAGTGCTAGTAGCAGGGCACTCGAGCAGTACTTC. It is translated as CSASSRALEQYF.

This chain links TRBV28 with TRBJ1-5; 7 bases are shared with TRBD1. The CDR3 has 14 amino acids. Germline CDR1 and CDR2: MDHEN and SYDVKM. V shed 6 bases, J shed 3 bases, and the junction held 5 bases outside the gene matches. The chain's CDR3 is CASRRTGVNQPQHF. In DNA, the CDR3 is TGTGCCAGCAGGAGAACAGGGGTCAATCAGCCCCAGCATTTT.

This chain links TRBV18 with TRBJ2-7; 8 bases fit TRBD1. Germline V gives CDR1 KGHSH, CDR2 LQKENI. The CDR3 length is 15 residues. V lost 3 bases and J lost 6; bases outside the gene matches: 10. For the CDR3, the DNA is TGTGCCAGCTCACCTAGCTTGGCAGGGGGCTCCGAGCAGTACTTC. Protein product: CASSPSLAGGSEQYF.

The CDR3 sequence is CASSSGLAGDTYEQYF. In DNA, the CDR3 is TGTGCCAGCAGCTCGGGACTAGCGGGGGACACCTACGAGCAGTACTTC. V usage is TRBV5-4 and J usage is TRBJ2-7; 14 bases are a match to TRBD2. CDR3 length: 16 amino acids. Looked up from germline, CDR1 is SGHNT and CDR2 is YYREEE (reference sequence). V was clipped by 3 bases and J by 2 bases; unmatched bases: 4.

This clone was seen just once. The CDR3 sequence is CASSPPGTRNEKLFF. Here the CDR3 DNA reads TGTGCCAGCTCACCGCCCGGGACAAGAAATGAAAAACTGTTTTTT. This chain uses TRBV18 with TRBJ1-4; perhaps TRBD1 as D (6 bases). V was shortened by 3 bases and J by 5 bases, with 13 bases between the two germline ends. The CDR3 is 15 amino acids. Germline V CDR1 and CDR2: KGHSH, LQKENI.

V is TRBV6-5 and J is TRBJ1-6, with TRBD1 matching over 8 bases. Germline values: CDR1 MNHEY, CDR2 SVGAGI. The CDR3 runs 11 residues. V shed 8 bases and J 12 bases; nucleotides not matched to a gene: 3. The CDR3 is CASGQGGPLHF. The CDR3 nucleotides are TGTGCCAGCGGACAGGGAGGACCCCTCCACTTT.

This clone occurred a few times. The CDR3 region has the DNA TGTGCCACCTCTAGCGGGAGGTTCTCCGGGGAGCTGTTTTTT. Translating gives CATSSGRFSGELFF. The chain carries TRBV9 and TRBJ2-2, with TRBD2 matching over 11 bases. Germline V CDR1 and CDR2: SGDLS, YYNGEE. With V trimmed by 9 bases and J by 6 bases, 7 bases remained unmatched. This CDR3 is built from 14 residues.

The rearrangement links TRBV5-6 to TRBJ2-5; D is possibly TRBD1 (5 bases). This CDR3 has 16 residues. Trimming took 2 bases from V and 1 from J, leaving 15 bases between them. Germline V gene sequence: CDR1 SGHDT, CDR2 YYEEEE. The CDR3 spells CASSFGAGHSQETQYF. In nucleotides, the CDR3 is TGTGCCAGCAGCTTTGGGGCAGGGCACTCCCAAGAGACCCAGTACTTC.

V gene TRBV29-1 combines with J gene TRBJ1-4; TRBD1 matches at 9 bases. Germline V gene sequence: CDR1 SQVTM, CDR2 ANQGSEA. There are 13 residues in the CDR3. The ends lost 8 bases at V and 7 bases at J; junction bases unmatched: 8. CDR3 nucleotide sequence: TGCAGCTACAGGGGGCAGGATAGTGAAAAACTGTTTTTT. Its protein product is CSYRGQDSEKLFF.

The V gene is TRBV5-6, the J gene TRBJ1-5; 9 bases agree with TRBD1. The CDR3 spans 16 residues. Germline loops: CDR1 SGHDT, CDR2 YYEEEE. Trimming cost V 6 bases and J 7 bases; bases outside gene matches: 14. CDR3 region: CASTENRGRVGQPQHF. CDR3 coding DNA: TGTGCCAGCACTGAGAACAGGGGGCGCGTCGGGCAGCCCCAGCATTTT.

The chain employs TRBV9 and TRBJ1-6; D perhaps matches TRBD1 (5 bases). Germline CDR1 reads SGDLS; CDR2 reads YYNGEE. This CDR3 is 15 amino acids long. The germline V and J ends were trimmed by 0 bases and 10 bases, with 14 bases remaining between them. CDR3 protein: CASSVAEGVGSPLHF. CDR3 nucleotides: TGTGCCAGCAGCGTAGCGGAAGGGGTGGGATCACCCCTCCACTTT.

The CDR3 spells CASSPEKNYGYTF. Here the CDR3 DNA reads TGTGCCAGCAGCCCGGAGAAAAACTATGGCTACACCTTC. The rearrangement uses TRBV7-9 and TRBJ1-2, with unresolved D. Germline values: CDR1 SEHNR, CDR2 FQNEAQ (reference sequence). The CDR3 runs to 13 residues. Trimming stripped 5 bases from V and 2 bases from J, with 9 bases between.

The genes are TRBV7-2 and TRBJ2-4; 9 nucleotides agree with TRBD1. J was trimmed by 5 bases and V by 3 bases; bases with no gene match: 2. Germline CDR1 reads SGHTA; CDR2 reads FQGNSA. The CDR3 consists of 14 residues. CDR3 DNA sequence: TGTGCCAGCAGCTTGGGACAGGGCCAAAACATTCAGTACTTC. It translates to CASSLGQGQNIQYF.

The J gene is TRBJ1-2, the V gene TRBV11-2, with TRBD1 identical over 8 bases. J lost 3 bases, V lost 3 bases, and 3 bases had no gene match. This CDR3 comprises 14 residues. Germline assignment: CDR1 SGHAT and CDR2 FQNNGV. The CDR3 region is CASSFAGGDYGYTF. The CDR3 bases are TGTGCCAGCAGCTTTGCAGGGGGCGACTATGGCTACACCTTC.

J is TRBJ2-3 and V is TRBV29-1, with TRBD1 matching over 9 bases. After removal of 6 bases from V and 1 base from J, the junction contained 2 bases not matched to a gene. Germline CDR1 is SQVTM and CDR2 is ANQGSEA. The CDR3 is 13 amino acids. The CDR3 DNA reads as TGCAGCGTGGGACAGGGCGGCACAGATACGCAGTATTTT. Protein product: CSVGQGGTDTQYF.

J is TRBJ1-4 and V is TRBV27, with D possibly matching TRBD1 (5 bases). This CDR3 contains 14 residues. The germline V gene encodes CDR1 MNHEY and CDR2 SMNVEV (reference sequence). V gave up 6 bases and J gave up 6 bases, with 14 bases separating them. The CDR3 coding sequence is TGTGCCAGCAGACGGGGGGGAAAAGATGAAAAACTGTTTTTT. Translating gives CASRRGGKDEKLFF.

This clone was seen at least ten times. V usage is TRBV29-1 and J usage is TRBJ1-5, with D unresolved. Germline CDR1 reads SQVTM; CDR2 reads ANQGSEA. This CDR3 has 12 residues. V lost 4 bases to trimming and J lost 9 bases, with 13 bases between them. The CDR3 sequence is CSVGSQAGPQHF. The CDR3 nucleotides are TGCAGCGTTGGATCCCAGGCCGGGCCCCAGCATTTT.

The genes are TRBV7-7 and TRBJ2-5; the match to TRBD1 covers 9 bases. The CDR3 is 17 residues long. Trimming cost V 1 base and J 0 bases; bases outside gene matches: 6. Germline V gene lookup returns CDR1 SSHAT and CDR2 FNYEAQ (reference sequence). CDR3 nucleotides: TGTGCCAGCAGCTTAGAATACGGGACAGGGTACCAAGAGACCCAGTACTTC. Translating it yields CASSLEYGTGYQETQYF.

The V call is TRBV10-1, the J call TRBJ2-1; D gene uncertain. Trimming removed 3 bases at V and 8 bases at J, with 17 bases between. The CDR3 has 15 residues. Germline assignment: CDR1 WNHNN and CDR2 SYGVQD (reference sequence). CDR3 bases: TGCGCCAGCAGTGATGGTCATTCCTACCTGGATGAGCAGTTCTTC. Its translation is CASSDGHSYLDEQFF.